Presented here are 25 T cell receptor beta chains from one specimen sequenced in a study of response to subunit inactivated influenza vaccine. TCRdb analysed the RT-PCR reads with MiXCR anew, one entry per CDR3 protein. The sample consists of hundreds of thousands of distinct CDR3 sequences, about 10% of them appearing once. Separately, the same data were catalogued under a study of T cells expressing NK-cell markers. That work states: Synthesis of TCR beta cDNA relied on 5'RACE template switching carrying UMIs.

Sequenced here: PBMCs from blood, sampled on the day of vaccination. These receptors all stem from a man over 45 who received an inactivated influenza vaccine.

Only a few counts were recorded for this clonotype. As DNA, the CDR3 is TGTGCCAGCGGAAACGGAGCCCAGGGGGCGAACACCGGGGAGCTGTTTTTT. This sequence encodes CASGNGAQGANTGELFF. This chain links TRBV6-1 with TRBJ2-2, with 7 bases fitting TRBD1. There are 17 residues in the CDR3. Germline CDR1 MNHNS, CDR2 SASEGT. Losses at the gene ends were 8 bases for V and 0 bases for J; bases not matched to a gene: 12.

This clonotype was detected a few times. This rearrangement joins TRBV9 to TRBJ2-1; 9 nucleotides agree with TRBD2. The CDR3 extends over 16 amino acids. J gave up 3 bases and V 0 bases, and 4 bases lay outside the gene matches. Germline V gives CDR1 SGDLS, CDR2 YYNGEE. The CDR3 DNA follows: TGTGCCAGCAGCGTAGTTGGGACTAGCAGCTACAATGAGCAGTTCTTC. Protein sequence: CASSVVGTSSYNEQFF.

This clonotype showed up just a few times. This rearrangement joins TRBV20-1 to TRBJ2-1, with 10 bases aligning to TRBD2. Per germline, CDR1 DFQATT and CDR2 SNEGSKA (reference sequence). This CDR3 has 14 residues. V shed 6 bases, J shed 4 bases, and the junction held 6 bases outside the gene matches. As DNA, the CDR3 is TGCAGTGCCATTCTAGCGGGGGAGTACAATGAGCAGTTCTTC. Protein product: CSAILAGEYNEQFF.

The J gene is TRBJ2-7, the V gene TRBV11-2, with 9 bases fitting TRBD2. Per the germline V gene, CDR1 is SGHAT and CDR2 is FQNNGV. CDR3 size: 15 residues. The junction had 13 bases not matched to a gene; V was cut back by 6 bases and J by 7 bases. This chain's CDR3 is CASRDPGLALAEQYF. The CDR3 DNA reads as TGTGCCAGCAGGGACCCGGGACTAGCTCTTGCGGAGCAGTACTTC.

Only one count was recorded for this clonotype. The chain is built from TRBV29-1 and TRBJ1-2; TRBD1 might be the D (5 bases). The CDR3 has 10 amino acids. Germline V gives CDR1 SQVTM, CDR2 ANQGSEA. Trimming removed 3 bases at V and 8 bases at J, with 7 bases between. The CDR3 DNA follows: TGCAGCGTTGAGGCAGGGGGCTACACCTTC. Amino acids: CSVEAGGYTF. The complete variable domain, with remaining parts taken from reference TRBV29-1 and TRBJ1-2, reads SAVISQKPSRDICQRGTSLTIQCQVDSQVTMMFWYRQQPGQSLTLIATANQGSEATYESGFVIDKFPISRPNLTFSTLTVSNMSPEDSSIYLCSVEAGGYTFGSGTRLTVV.

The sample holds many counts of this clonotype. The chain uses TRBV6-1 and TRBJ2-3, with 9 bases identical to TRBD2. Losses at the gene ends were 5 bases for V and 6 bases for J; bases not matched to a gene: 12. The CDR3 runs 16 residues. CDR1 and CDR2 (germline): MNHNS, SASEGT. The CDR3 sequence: CASSKSLAGLGDTQYF. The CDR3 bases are TGTGCCAGCAGTAAATCACTAGCGGGCCTGGGGGATACGCAGTATTTT.

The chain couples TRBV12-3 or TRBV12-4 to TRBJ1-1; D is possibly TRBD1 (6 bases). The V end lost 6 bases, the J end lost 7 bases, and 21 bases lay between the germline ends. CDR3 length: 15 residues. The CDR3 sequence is CASRSPGGAGGEAFF. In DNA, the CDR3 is TGTGCCAGCAGGTCCCCGGGGGGGGCAGGAGGTGAAGCTTTCTTT.

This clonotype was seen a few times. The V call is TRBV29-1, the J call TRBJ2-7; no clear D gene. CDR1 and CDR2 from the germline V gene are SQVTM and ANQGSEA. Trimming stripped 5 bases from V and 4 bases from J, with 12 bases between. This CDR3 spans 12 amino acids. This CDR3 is CSVSGRAYEQYF. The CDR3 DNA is TGCAGCGTTTCCGGACGAGCTTACGAGCAGTACTTC.

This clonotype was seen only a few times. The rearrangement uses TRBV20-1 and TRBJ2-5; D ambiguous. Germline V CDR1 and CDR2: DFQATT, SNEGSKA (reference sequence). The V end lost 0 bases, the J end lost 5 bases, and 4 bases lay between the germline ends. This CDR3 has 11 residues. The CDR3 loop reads CSAREVETQYF. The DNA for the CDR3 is TGCAGTGCTAGAGAGGTGGAGACCCAGTACTTC.

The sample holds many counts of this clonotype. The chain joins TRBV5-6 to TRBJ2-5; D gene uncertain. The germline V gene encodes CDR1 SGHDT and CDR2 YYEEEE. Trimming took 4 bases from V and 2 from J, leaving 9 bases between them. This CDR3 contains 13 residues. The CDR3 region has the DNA TGTGCCAGCAGCCTCAATCGACAAGAGACCCAGTACTTC. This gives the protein CASSLNRQETQYF.

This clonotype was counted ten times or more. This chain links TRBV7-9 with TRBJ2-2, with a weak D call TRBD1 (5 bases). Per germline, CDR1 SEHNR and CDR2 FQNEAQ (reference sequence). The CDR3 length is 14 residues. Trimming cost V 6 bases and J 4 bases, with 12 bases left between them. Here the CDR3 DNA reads TGTGCCAGCAGTAAGACAGCCTCCACCGGGGAGCTGTTTTTT. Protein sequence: CASSKTASTGELFF. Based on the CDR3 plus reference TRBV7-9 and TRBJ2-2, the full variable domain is DTGVSQNPRHKITKRGQNVTFRCDPISEHNRLYWYRQTLGQGPEFLTYFQNEAQLEKSRLLSDRFSAERPKGSFSTLEIQRTEQGDSAMYLCASSKTASTGELFFGEGSRLTVL.

CDR3 DNA: TGTGCCAGCAGTTCCCGGACACTTACCTTGAACACTGAAGCTTTCTTT. Protein sequence: CASSSRTLTLNTEAFF. The chain carries TRBV6-5 and TRBJ1-1, with D possibly TRBD1 on 5 matching bases. Germline CDR1 reads MNHEY; CDR2 reads SVGAGI. Trimming took off 4 bases at V and 0 bases at J, with 15 bases between the two ends. The length of the CDR3 is 16 residues.

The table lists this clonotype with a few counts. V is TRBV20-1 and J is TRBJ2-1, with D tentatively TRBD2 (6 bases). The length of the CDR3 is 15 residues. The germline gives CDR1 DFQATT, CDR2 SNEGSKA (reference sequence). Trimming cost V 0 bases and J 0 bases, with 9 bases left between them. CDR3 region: CSAREGAGSYNEQFF. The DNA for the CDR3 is TGCAGTGCTAGAGAAGGAGCGGGCTCCTACAATGAGCAGTTCTTC.

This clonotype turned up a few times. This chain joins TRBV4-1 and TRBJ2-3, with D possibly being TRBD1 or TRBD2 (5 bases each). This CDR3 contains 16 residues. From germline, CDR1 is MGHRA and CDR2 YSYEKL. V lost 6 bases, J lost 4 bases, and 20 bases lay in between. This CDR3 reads CASRTGTQLSSDTQYF. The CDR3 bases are TGCGCCAGCAGAACCGGGACCCAGCTTTCCTCAGATACGCAGTATTTT.

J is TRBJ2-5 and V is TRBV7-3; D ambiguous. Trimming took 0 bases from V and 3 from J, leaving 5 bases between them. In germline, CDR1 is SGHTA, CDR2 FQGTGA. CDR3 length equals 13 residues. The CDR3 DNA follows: TGTGCCAGCAGCTTAACGAACGAAGAGACCCAGTACTTC. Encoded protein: CASSLTNEETQYF. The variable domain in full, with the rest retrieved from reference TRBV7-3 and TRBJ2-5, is GAGVSQTPSNKVTEKGKYVELRCDPISGHTALYWYRQSLGQGPEFLIYFQGTGAADDSGLPNDRFFAVRPEGSVSTLKIQRTERGDSAVYLCASSLTNEETQYFGPGTRLLVL.

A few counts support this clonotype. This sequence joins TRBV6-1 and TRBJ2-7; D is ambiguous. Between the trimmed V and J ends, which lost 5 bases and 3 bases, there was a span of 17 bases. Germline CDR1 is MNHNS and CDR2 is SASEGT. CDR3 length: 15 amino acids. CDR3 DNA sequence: TGTGCCAGCAGTCGGTCACAGCGAGCGATCTACGAGCAGTACTTC. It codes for CASSRSQRAIYEQYF.

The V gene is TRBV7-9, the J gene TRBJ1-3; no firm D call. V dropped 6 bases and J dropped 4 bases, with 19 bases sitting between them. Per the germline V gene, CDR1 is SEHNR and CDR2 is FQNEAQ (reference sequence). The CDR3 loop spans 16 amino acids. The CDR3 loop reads CASRNEPNTPGNTIYF. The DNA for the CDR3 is TGTGCCAGCAGAAACGAGCCGAACACCCCCGGAAACACCATATATTTT.

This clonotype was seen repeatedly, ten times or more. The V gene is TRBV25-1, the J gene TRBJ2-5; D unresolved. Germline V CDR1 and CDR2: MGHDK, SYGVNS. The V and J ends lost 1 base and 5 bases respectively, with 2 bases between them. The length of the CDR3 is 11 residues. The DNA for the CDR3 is TGTGCCAGCAGTGAATGGGAGACCCAGTACTTC. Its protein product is CASSEWETQYF.

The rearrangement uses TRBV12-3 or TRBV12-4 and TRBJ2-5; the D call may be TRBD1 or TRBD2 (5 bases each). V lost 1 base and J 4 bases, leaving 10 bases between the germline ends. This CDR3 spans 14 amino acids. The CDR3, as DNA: TGTGCCAGCAGTTTAGGAGGGGCAGCAGAGACCCAGTACTTC. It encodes CASSLGGAAETQYF.

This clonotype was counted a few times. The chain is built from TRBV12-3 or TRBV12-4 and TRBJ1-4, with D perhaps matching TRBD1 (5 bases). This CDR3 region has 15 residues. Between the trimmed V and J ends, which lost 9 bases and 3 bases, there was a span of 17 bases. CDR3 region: CASKPPGLANEKLFF. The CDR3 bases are TGTGCCAGTAAGCCCCCGGGACTAGCTAATGAAAAACTGTTTTTT.

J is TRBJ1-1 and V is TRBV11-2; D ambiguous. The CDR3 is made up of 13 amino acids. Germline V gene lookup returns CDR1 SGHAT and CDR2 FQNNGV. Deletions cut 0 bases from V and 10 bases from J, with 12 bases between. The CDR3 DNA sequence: TGTGCCAGCAGCTTAGAACCGGAAACGGGAGCTTTCTTT. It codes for CASSLEPETGAFF.

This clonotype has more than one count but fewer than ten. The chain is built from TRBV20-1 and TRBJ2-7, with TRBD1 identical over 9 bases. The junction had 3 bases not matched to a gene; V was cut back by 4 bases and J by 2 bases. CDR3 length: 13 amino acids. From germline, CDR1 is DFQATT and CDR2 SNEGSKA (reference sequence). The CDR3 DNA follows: TGCAGTGCTACGGGACAGGGAACCTACGAGCAGTACTTC. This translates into CSATGQGTYEQYF.

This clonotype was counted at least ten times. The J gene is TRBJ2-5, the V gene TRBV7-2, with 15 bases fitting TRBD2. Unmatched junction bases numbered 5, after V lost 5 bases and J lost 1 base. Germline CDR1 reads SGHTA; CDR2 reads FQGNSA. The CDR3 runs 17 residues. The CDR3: CASSRTSGGALQETQYF. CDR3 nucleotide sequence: TGTGCCAGCAGCAGGACTAGCGGGGGGGCCCTCCAAGAGACCCAGTACTTC.

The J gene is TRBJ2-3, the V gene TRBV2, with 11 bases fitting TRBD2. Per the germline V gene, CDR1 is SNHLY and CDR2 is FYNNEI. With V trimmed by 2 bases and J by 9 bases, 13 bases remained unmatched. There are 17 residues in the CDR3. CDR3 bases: TGTGCCAGCAGTGAAATAGGTGTTAGCGGGAGGGTTCACACGCAGTATTTT. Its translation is CASSEIGVSGRVHTQYF.

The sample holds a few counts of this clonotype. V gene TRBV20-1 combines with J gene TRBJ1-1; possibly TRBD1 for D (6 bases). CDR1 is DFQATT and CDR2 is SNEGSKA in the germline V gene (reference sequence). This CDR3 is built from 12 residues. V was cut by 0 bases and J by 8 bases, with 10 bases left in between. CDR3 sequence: CSARDQGQEAFF. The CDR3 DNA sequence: TGCAGTGCTAGAGATCAGGGGCAGGAAGCTTTCTTT.